This entry lists 3 T cell receptor beta chains sequenced from one sample in a study of blood T cell repertoires in COVID-19. Libraries were prepared by immunoSEQ multiplex PCR; TCRdb keeps only in-frame clonotypes and omits some of them. Among a few hundred thousand clones, more than 75% were seen once, and the ten largest hold about a tenth. What was sequenced was PBMCs or T cells enriched from blood (not recorded which). The source is a woman aged 50 to 60 who had recovered from COVID-19.

CDR3 DNA sequence: TGTGCCTGTTCTAGCGGGGGGGCCTCGTACAATGAGCAGTTCTTC. Protein sequence: CACSSGGASYNEQFF. The chain uses TRBV30 and TRBJ2-1, with TRBD2 identical over 12 bases. Germline V lookup: CDR1 GTSNPN, CDR2 SVGIG (reference sequence). The trim removed 6 bases at V and 4 bases at J, leaving 7 bases unmatched. The CDR3 has 15 residues.

The chain links TRBV15 to TRBJ2-3; TRBD2 matches 7 bases. With V trimmed by 4 bases and J by 2 bases, 9 bases remained unmatched. CDR1 LNHNV and CDR2 YYDKDF come from the germline V gene (reference sequence). CDR3 length equals 16 residues. The CDR3: CATSNPPGGFTDTQYF. The CDR3 coding sequence is TGTGCCACCAGCAACCCTCCGGGGGGATTCACAGATACGCAGTATTTT.

V gene TRBV7-9 combines with J gene TRBJ1-6; D call uncertain. The V gene's germline CDR1 is SEHNR and CDR2 FQNEAQ (reference sequence). The CDR3 spans 14 residues. Trimming removed 3 bases from V and 10 bases from J, with 13 bases in between. The CDR3: CASSLPGERSPLHF. CDR3 nucleotide sequence: TGTGCCAGCAGCTTGCCAGGTGAGAGATCACCCCTCCACTTT.